This entry features one T cell receptor (beta chain) sequence. This clonotype was detected only a few times. Its binding antigen is unknown. The input lacks base qualities; no much larger clone sits a single base away. For CDR1 and CDR2, the germline V gene (reference sequence) lists LNHDA and SQIVND. V drops 1 base and J drops 7 bases, leaving 7 bases in between. The CDR3 numbers 12 residues from cysteine through phenylalanine. Of the read, only the CDR3 DNA is kept; its 36 bases are in frame from base 1. The data stem from a study of T cells in Graves' hyperthyroidism and ophthalmopathy (dated by TCRdb to between 2018 and 2020). With regard to the full study: Peripheral blood samples were taken at initial diagnosis, before any treatment was given. To identify distinguishing TCR V-J signatures, a discovery cohort of 100 patients was used, comprising some 43 with Graves' ophthalmopathy and under 60 with stable Graves' hyperthyroidism. Prospective prediction of ophthalmopathy was tested in an independent validation cohort consisting of roughly 19 hyperthyroidism patients and about 17 patients who later progressed to ophthalmopathy. For training and testing, the 100 or so patients in the discovery cohort were randomly divided in a 7:3 ratio. The study also compared thyroid tissue and blood T-cell repertoires from several Graves' hyperthyroidism patients. Once sampling was done, hyperthyroidism patients were given methimazole at a starting dose of 30 mg daily, whereas ophthalmopathy patients were given high-dose intravenous methylprednisolone. The paper reports TCR Vbeta CDR3 sequencing of some 140 peripheral blood samples: some 41 ophthalmopathy, under 85 hyperthyroidism and roughly 17 progressor patients. On the study overall, not on this receptor specifically: During validation, the model predicted progression to ophthalmopathy a median of roughly 7.1 months ahead of onset, with almost 71% sensitivity and 72% to 85% specificity. In cross-validation, a model built on a 13 V-J signature told ophthalmopathy apart from stable hyperthyroidism with approximately 90% sensitivity and roughly 81% specificity, and in testing the same model reached 80%/75%. Sample size was not statistically predetermined, and blinding of investigators to group allocation was not performed. Blood samples also contained most of the expanded thyroid clonotypes (frequency above 0.001), which suggests that blood repertoires may reflect thyroid immune responses.

Amplification of TCR beta CDR3 regions was carried out from RNA transcripts. For the first round of RT-PCR on the TCR CDR3, the HTBI primer set was used together with the Qiagen OneStep RT-PCR kit. Libraries were constructed in a second round of multiplex PCR, after which size selection and purification were carried out. Libraries were sequenced paired-end with 100 bp reads on an Illumina HiSeq2000. Concerning the study's data processing: SOAPnuke was used to process the raw data, throwing out any read that contained adapters or uncalled bases, had a mean Phred below 15, or lacked an exact constant-primer or identifier match. High-quality paired reads were merged using COPE v1.2.5, and each unique nucleotide sequence was defined as a clonotype. MiTCR v1.1 was used to align the clonotypes against IMGT TRBV, TRBD and TRBJ reference segments. Analysis was restricted to V-J combinations with a frequency above 0.0001, which covered 99% to 99.2% of repertoires. A TCS score was defined as the ratio of F50 (clonal expansion) to E x V (chaos), with BLOSUM62-based TCRdist applied between CDR3 peptides within each V-J. Welch's t-statistics and random forest reduced just over 500 V-J features to roughly 13, which were used in a naive Bayes classifier (R e1071). The public sequencing data were trimmed at Q25 with fastp and processed into clonotypes with MiXCR by TCRdb, which kept only in-frame beta chains. Rows with a matching CDR3 protein are joined into one entry that keeps the most common DNA and genes. These V and J calls are TCRdb output, not the study's own analysis. The sample table holds around 340,000 distinct CDR3 sequences, of which roughly 15% were seen once. Around a third of the sample comes from the top ten.

Stable Graves' hyperthyroidism was defined as no progression to ophthalmopathy during 18 months of follow-up. Hyperthyroidism patients were newly diagnosed, with disease duration under 2 months, and aged 18 to 65 years. Any patient with an uncontrolled infection, another autoimmune disease, pregnancy or lactation was excluded. Diagnoses were established on the basis of clinical symptoms, serum thyroxine and TRAb, thyroid ultrasound, and orbital computed tomography. PBMCs were separated from roughly 9.6 ml of fresh peripheral blood using Ficoll-Paque density gradient centrifugation. Total RNA was extracted using Trizol reagent, and RNA quality was assessed on an Agilent 2100 Bioanalyzer.

The receptor was derived from a man under 40 with Graves' hyperthyroidism. The sample comprised blood. This sequence uses TRBV19 and TRBJ1-1, and possibly TRBD1, on 5 matching bases. The DNA is TGTGCCAGTAGTATAGGGGGCAGTGAAGCTTTCTTT. This translates into CASSIGGSEAFF.